This is a list of T cell receptor beta chains from one sample in a study of CD8+CD57+ T cells in acquired aplastic anemia. TCRdb used MiXCR to reprocess the reads, holding one entry per CDR3 protein. The table records hundreds of thousands of distinct CDR3 sequences, 40% to 60% of them present only once. Sample: sorted CD4+, CD8+, or CD8+CD57+ T cells (not recorded which) from PBMCs. The receptors stem from a human donor with aplastic anemia. The CDR3 runs from the conserved cysteine through the conserved F or W.

v_call,j_call,cdr3_aa
TRBV12-5,TRBJ2-7,CASSLEGSEQYF
TRBV7-9,TRBJ1-1,CASVWGTNTEAFF
TRBV24-1,TRBJ2-5,CATSAGSGETQYF
TRBV11-2,TRBJ2-7,CASSKSLTSRTNPYEQYF
TRBV12-3/TRBV12-4,TRBJ2-1,CASEIGWDNEQFF
TRBV20-1,TRBJ2-2,CRASKGELFF
TRBV19,TRBJ2-2,CASADRGDQAGELFF
TRBV28,TRBJ1-5,CASSGAGGGNGQPLHF
TRBV7-3,-,CASSGQGRSNEQFF
TRBV2,TRBJ2-3,CASSEGLAGGADTQYF
TRBV7-3,TRBJ1-1,CASSWRGSGTEAFF
TRBV9,TRBJ1-2,CASSDPGSYGYTF
TRBV10-3,TRBJ2-3,CAISATDTQYF
TRBV7-8,TRBJ1-1,CASSKQGQGNPEAFF
TRBV10-3,TRBJ1-2,CAISSNPGQGFTF
TRBV4-1,TRBJ2-5,CASSQESQVQTQYF
TRBV30,TRBJ1-1,CAWGSGVQDTEAFF
TRBV19,TRBJ1-5,CASSIGRGSNQPQHF
TRBV5-1,TRBJ2-7,CASSPGAGQRVYEQYF
TRBV5-1,TRBJ2-7,CASSLVGFNEQYF
TRBV29-1,TRBJ1-3,CSVEEFTGPGNTIYF
TRBV29-1,TRBJ2-3,CSPRRGGTDTQYF